The 26 T cell receptor beta chains in this list originate from one sample, sequenced in a study of blood T cells in healthy people across ages. Combining a sample-barcoded 5' primer with a J-beta primer mix, a second PCR ran for roughly 7 to 12 cycles. TCRdb passed the 5' RACE reads through MiXCR, listing each CDR3 protein once. The data contain around 1,800,000 distinct CDR3 sequences, 35% to 50% of them singletons. Sequencing was carried out using blood. The origin of the receptors is a human donor in good health.

This clonotype was picked up a small number of times. This sequence joins TRBV12-3 or TRBV12-4 and TRBJ2-5; TRBD2 aligns across 7 bases. V lost 1 base and J lost 7; bases outside the gene matches: 15. The CDR3 loop spans 17 amino acids. The CDR3 sequence: CASSLVFSGGTFWTQYF. CDR3 coding DNA: TGTGCCAGCAGTTTAGTATTTTCGGGGGGTACATTTTGGACCCAGTACTTC.

This clonotype has just a few counts. The rearrangement uses TRBV11-2 and TRBJ2-1, with 8 bases matching TRBD1. The V and J ends lost 4 bases and 7 bases, in that order; junction bases with no gene match: 9. The V gene's germline CDR1 is SGHAT and CDR2 FQNNGV. This CDR3 region has 15 residues. The CDR3: CASSSQGAPVNEQFF. The DNA of the CDR3 is TGTGCCAGCAGCTCTCAGGGGGCTCCGGTAAATGAGCAGTTCTTC.

The rearrangement uses TRBV24-1 and TRBJ1-2, with unresolved D. Trimming took 4 bases from V and 3 from J, leaving 14 bases between them. The V gene's germline CDR1 is KGHDR and CDR2 SFDVKD. The CDR3 consists of 15 residues. Written as DNA, the CDR3 is TGTGCCACCAGTGACGTGACGGGCTCCTACTATGGCTACACCTTC. Amino acids: CATSDVTGSYYGYTF.

With regard to this clonotype: One junction end disagrees with the germline gene, perhaps due to a read error. The chain joins TRBV4-2 to TRBJ2-7; 8 bases are shared with TRBD2. The CDR3 runs 14 residues. CDR1 is LGHNA and CDR2 is YNFKEQ in the germline V gene. The CDR3, as DNA: TGTGCCGGCAGCCCGACGGGGGGGCATATCGAGCAGTACTTC. It codes for CAGSPTGGHIEQYF.

V is TRBV4-3 and J is TRBJ2-5, with 7 bases lining up with TRBD2. Germline CDR1 and CDR2: LGHNA and YSLEER. This CDR3 has 13 residues. J gave up 11 bases and V 0 bases, and 6 bases lay outside the gene matches. CDR3 bases: TGCGCCAGCAGCCAAGATTATGGGAGGGAGCAGTACTTC. It yields the protein CASSQDYGREQYF.

V usage is TRBV9 and J usage is TRBJ1-1, with D maybe TRBD1 (6 bases). Trimming left V 3 bases short and J 7 bases short, with 19 bases between. The CDR3 totals 15 residues. Germline CDR1 is SGDLS and CDR2 is YYNGEE. CDR3 amino acids: CASSGGHRPPDEAFF. Here the CDR3 DNA reads TGTGCCAGCAGCGGGGGACATCGACCTCCGGATGAAGCTTTCTTT.

V gene TRBV6-6 combines with J gene TRBJ2-3; 7 nucleotides align to TRBD2. V lost 3 bases and J lost 6; bases outside the gene matches: 12. Germline CDR1 and CDR2: MNHNY and SVGAGI (reference sequence). CDR3 size: 16 residues. The CDR3 DNA reads TGTGCCAGCAGTTATGGGGCTAGCGGTCTCCCGGATACGCAGTATTTT. This translates into CASSYGASGLPDTQYF.

This chain uses TRBV7-8 with TRBJ2-4, with 9 positions matching TRBD1. The end of the DNA is better explained by TRBJ2-7, so the J call may be wrong. The CDR3 extends over 17 amino acids. Germline V lookup: CDR1 SGHVS, CDR2 FQNEAQ. CDR3 region: CASSPLSGTGISYEQYF. In DNA form, the CDR3 reads TGTGCCAGCAGCCCCCTCTCCGGGACAGGGATATCCTACGAGCAGTACTTC.

This clonotype was recorded a few times. The genes are TRBV5-1 and TRBJ2-1; a weak D match, TRBD2 (6 bases). The CDR3 sequence is 15 residues long. Trimming took 0 bases from V and 7 from J, leaving 14 bases between them. Germline lookup yields CDR1 SGHRS and CDR2 YFSETQ. In nucleotides, the CDR3 is TGCGCCAGCAGCTTGGACGGGGGACGGATAAATGAGCAGTTCTTC. Amino acids: CASSLDGGRINEQFF.

The chain has TRBV6-6 and TRBJ1-1; no reliable D call. CDR3 length: 12 amino acids. Germline CDR1 is MNHNY and CDR2 is SVGAGI (reference sequence). Between the trimmed V and J ends, which lost 5 bases and 4 bases, there was a span of 8 bases. Here the CDR3 reads CASSPPFTEAFF. DNA of the CDR3: TGTGCCAGCAGTCCGCCCTTCACTGAAGCTTTCTTT.

Only a few counts were recorded for this clonotype. The rearrangement joins TRBV7-2 to TRBJ2-1; 10 bases fit TRBD2. This CDR3 spans 16 amino acids. The junction had 9 bases not matched to a gene; V was cut back by 3 bases and J by 7 bases. Germline V gives CDR1 SGHTA, CDR2 FQGNSA. Here the CDR3 reads CASSFVGTSEMNEQFF. In DNA form, the CDR3 reads TGTGCCAGCAGCTTCGTGGGGACTAGCGAGATGAATGAGCAGTTCTTC.

This sequence joins TRBV20-1 and TRBJ2-1; 9 nucleotides line up with TRBD1. This CDR3 spans 14 amino acids. Trimming removed 3 bases from V and 7 bases from J; junction bases left unmatched: 7. In germline, CDR1 is DFQATT, CDR2 SNEGSKA (reference sequence). In nucleotides, the CDR3 is TGCAGTGCTAGTCTCCCGACAGGGGGGAATGAGCAGTTCTTC. It is translated as CSASLPTGGNEQFF.

This chain links TRBV4-1 with TRBJ1-4, with D hard to call. V lost 5 bases and J 10 bases, leaving 17 bases between the germline ends. The CDR3 totals 14 residues. Germline V gene sequence: CDR1 MGHRA, CDR2 YSYEKL. CDR3 bases: TGCGCCAGCAGCTTGGTAGGGCAACATAGAAAACTGTTTTTT. This sequence encodes CASSLVGQHRKLFF.

This clonotype occurred many times. The CDR3 sequence: CAISESGDTQYF. DNA of the CDR3: TGTGCCATCAGTGAGTCCGGAGATACGCAGTATTTT. The J gene is TRBJ2-3, the V gene TRBV10-3; D is uncertain. With 0 bases removed from V and 5 bases from J, the gap between germline ends came to 3 bases. The germline V gene has CDR1 ENHRY and CDR2 SYGVKD. The CDR3 loop spans 12 amino acids.

The gene calls are TRBV7-9 and TRBJ2-4, with a weak D call TRBD2 (7 bases). The J call may be mistaken, given a closer DNA end match to TRBJ2-7. Germline assignment: CDR1 SEHNR and CDR2 FQNEAQ (reference sequence). This CDR3 has 14 residues. Written as DNA, the CDR3 is TGTGCCAGCAGCTTCAGTCGGGGGGCCAGCGAGCAGTACTTC. It translates to CASSFSRGASEQYF.

The chain is built from TRBV6-2 or TRBV6-3 and TRBJ2-7, with 10 bases fitting TRBD1. CDR3 length: 15 residues. V dropped 6 bases and J dropped 4; count of bases not matched to a gene: 9. Germline lookup yields CDR1 MNHEY and CDR2 SVGEGT. In nucleotides, the CDR3 is TGTGCCAGCAGGCCTTTTGGGACAGGGGCTTACGAGCAGTACTTC. It is translated as CASRPFGTGAYEQYF.

The genes are TRBV29-1 and TRBJ2-4, with a weak D call TRBD2 (5 bases). Germline V gene data show CDR1 as SQVTM and CDR2 as ANQGSEA. The V end lost 0 bases, the J end lost 10 bases, and 10 bases lay between the germline ends. The CDR3 covers 12 residues. The CDR3 region has the DNA TGCAGCGTTGAAGATGGAGGACCGATTCAGTACTTC. Translation: CSVEDGGPIQYF.

The chain has TRBV10-3 and TRBJ1-2; 7 bases line up with TRBD1. The CDR3 consists of 14 residues. V dropped 3 bases and J dropped 2; count of bases not matched to a gene: 3. Germline loops: CDR1 ENHRY, CDR2 SYGVKD. Written as DNA, the CDR3 is TGTGCCATCAGTGACGCGGGACAGAACTATGGCTACACCTTC. The encoded protein is CAISDAGQNYGYTF.

This clonotype was detected only a few times. The rearrangement joins TRBV5-1 to TRBJ1-2; TRBD1 matches at 9 bases. Germline CDR1 reads SGHRS; CDR2 reads YFSETQ. The CDR3 covers 16 residues. The V and J ends lost 2 bases and 8 bases, in that order; junction bases with no gene match: 13. This CDR3 reads CASSFTPTDRGDGYTF. CDR3 bases: TGCGCCAGCAGCTTCACTCCAACCGACAGGGGGGACGGCTACACCTTC.

This clonotype occurred a few times. The rearrangement uses TRBV21-1 and TRBJ1-6; the D call in the table, TRBD1, was not verified against the DNA. TRBV21-1 is deemed a pseudogene. The CDR3 runs to 14 residues. CDR3 amino acids: CASSNLTADSPLHF. CDR3 DNA: TGTGCCAGCAGCAACTTGACAGCTGATTCACCCCTCCACTTT.

The chain recombines TRBV4-3 with TRBJ1-2; D possibly corresponds to TRBD1 (5 bases). There are 14 residues in the CDR3. Trimming took off 0 bases at V and 7 bases at J, with 12 bases between the two ends. Germline V lookup: CDR1 LGHNA, CDR2 YSLEER. CDR3 loop: CASSQDAGRFGYTF. DNA of the CDR3: TGCGCCAGCAGCCAAGATGCAGGGCGATTTGGCTACACCTTC.

The chain joins TRBV5-1 to TRBJ2-3, with D hard to call. The V and J ends lost 6 bases and 2 bases respectively, with 13 bases between them. From germline, CDR1 is SGHRS and CDR2 YFSETQ. The CDR3 has 14 amino acids. The CDR3: CASIKGSDTDTQYF. The CDR3 DNA reads as TGCGCCAGCATAAAGGGCTCCGACACAGATACGCAGTATTTT.

This clonotype has a handful of counts. V usage is TRBV5-1 and J usage is TRBJ1-1, with 7 bases matching TRBD1. The CDR3 is 15 amino acids. V dropped 5 bases and J dropped 2; count of bases not matched to a gene: 9. Germline CDR1 and CDR2: SGHRS and YFSETQ. The CDR3 sequence: CASSLGRTGNTEAFF. CDR3 DNA: TGCGCCAGCAGTCTGGGCCGGACAGGAAACACTGAAGCTTTCTTT.

The rearrangement links TRBV6-5 to TRBJ2-1; D is possibly TRBD2 (6 bases). The CDR3 loop spans 16 amino acids. Germline V gene lookup returns CDR1 MNHEY and CDR2 SVGAGI. Deletions cut 5 bases from V and 4 bases from J, with 18 bases between. This CDR3 is CASSQTRGLRYNEQFF. The CDR3 coding sequence is TGTGCCAGCAGTCAAACCCGGGGACTCCGGTACAATGAGCAGTTCTTC.

This clonotype was recorded only once. This chain uses TRBV4-3 with TRBJ1-3; D ambiguous. CDR3 length: 15 amino acids. Germline CDR1 is LGHNA and CDR2 is YSLEER. With 3 bases removed from V and 0 bases from J, the gap between germline ends came to 9 bases. CDR3 coding DNA: TGCGCCAGCAGCCACGACCGGTACTCTGGAAACACCATATATTTT. Translated, it gives CASSHDRYSGNTIYF.

This clonotype was detected a few times. V is TRBV10-3 and J is TRBJ2-7, with 8 bases fitting TRBD2. This CDR3 has 11 amino acids. J was trimmed by 6 bases and V by 6 bases; bases with no gene match: 1. Germline V gene lookup returns CDR1 ENHRY and CDR2 SYGVKD. The CDR3: CAIRAGGEQYF. The CDR3 DNA follows: TGTGCCATCAGGGCGGGGGGCGAGCAGTACTTC.